The clone carrying this T cell receptor beta chain has just a few counts. This entry is derived from a study of regulatory T cells in long-lasting Graves disease. CDR3 regions were amplified by Arm-PCR using iRepertoire HTBI primers to build TCR beta libraries. TCRdb passed the multiplex PCR reads through MiXCR, listing each CDR3 protein once. This sample carries about 290,000 distinct CDR3 sequences, around a fifth of them seen once, and the ten largest clones take approximately 60%. This CDR3 has 13 amino acids. V shed 7 bases, J shed 10 bases, and the junction held 8 bases outside the gene matches. The germline V gene encodes CDR1 SGHRS and CDR2 YFSETQ. The time point is: persistent/refractory GD, antithyroid drugs over 5 years with positive TRAb. With RNA extracted from PBMCs as input, the TCR library was made.

This sequence joins TRBV5-1 and TRBJ1-6, with 7 bases that match TRBD1. This clonotype originated in a female donor with Graves disease. The sequences come from peripheral blood mononuclear cells (PBMCs), collected when the disease was refractory, from a patient treated with antithyroid drugs. The CDR3 coding sequence is TGCGCCAGCCGCGACAGGGAAGGATCACCCCTCCACTTT. Its translation is CASRDREGSPLHF.